This TCR beta chain was retrieved from a study of cytomegalovirus exposure and HLA in healthy donors. This clone was seen once. Trimming left V 1 base short and J 0 bases short, with 11 bases between. Germline V gene sequence: CDR1 SGHRS, CDR2 YFSETQ. The CDR3 is 15 amino acids. A multiplex PCR was run with 60 Vbeta primers and 13 Jbeta primers. The table came from immunoSEQ multiplex PCR; TCRdb's copy has only in-frame clones and leaves some out. The sample carries about 88,000 clones, 75% to 90% recorded once. This clonotype was obtained from a man younger than 35 in good health and CMV-seronegative. The sequenced material came from PBMCs. The J gene is TRBJ2-7, the V gene TRBV5-1; D might be TRBD1 (5 bases). Written as DNA, the CDR3 is TGCGCCAGCAGCTTGTATCTCGACAGCTCCTACGAGCAGTACTTC. It is translated as CASSLYLDSSYEQYF.